This entry lists 23 T cell receptor beta chains sequenced from one sample in a study of CD8+ T cells in alopecia areata. Following RNA extraction, reverse transcription yielded cDNA that acted as the sequencing template. Clones were sequenced by immunoSEQ multiplex PCR, and TCRdb holds only the in-frame ones, with some missing. The sample contains 150,000 to 200,000 clones, 60% of which appear only once. The treatment was: oral pan-JAK inhibitor, 5-10 mg twice daily. The sample here was CD4+ T cells sorted from blood, taken at week 24, from a patient treated with tofacitinib. These receptors were collected from a human donor with alopecia areata.

This clone appeared a few times. This sequence joins TRBV6-1 and TRBJ1-1, with TRBD1 matching 10 bases. The CDR3 is 15 amino acids. Germline V gene lookup returns CDR1 MNHNS and CDR2 SASEGT. Trimming at V came to 7 bases and at J to 4 bases, leaving 9 bases not matched to a gene. CDR3: CASIGRDRGGTEAFF. The CDR3 region has the DNA TGTGCCAGCATCGGGCGGGACAGGGGTGGCACTGAAGCTTTCTTT.

This clone was seen only a few times. The rearrangement joins TRBV7-2 to TRBJ1-5; D is possibly TRBD1 (6 bases). The CDR3 is made up of 16 amino acids. Germline CDR1 is SGHTA and CDR2 is FQGNSA. Trimming stripped 3 bases from V and 0 bases from J, with 12 bases between. The CDR3 reads CASSFLDRVSNQPQHF. The CDR3 DNA is TGTGCCAGCAGCTTCCTGGACAGAGTTAGCAATCAGCCCCAGCATTTT.

V is TRBV30 and J is TRBJ1-2; TRBD1 matches 8 bases. The germline gives CDR1 GTSNPN, CDR2 SVGIG (reference sequence). With V trimmed by 5 bases and J by 5 bases, 10 bases remained unmatched. The CDR3 spans 14 residues. The CDR3, as DNA: TGTGCCTGGGGCGGCCGGGACAGGAAATATGGCTACACCTTC. It translates to CAWGGRDRKYGYTF.

The gene calls are TRBV6-5 and TRBJ2-4; TRBD2 aligns across 9 bases. From germline, CDR1 is MNHEY and CDR2 SVGAGI. V lost 10 bases to trimming and J lost 7 bases; unmatched junction nucleotides: 2. This CDR3 region has 11 residues. The CDR3 coding sequence is TGTGCCATCAGCGGGGGGAACATTCAGTACTTC. It is translated as CAISGGNIQYF.

The chain carries TRBV5-1 and TRBJ1-4; D gene uncertain. V lost 6 bases and J lost 4, with 7 bases in between. The length of the CDR3 is 12 residues. Germline CDR1 SGHRS, CDR2 YFSETQ. DNA for the CDR3: TGCGCCAGCACCTCCGGTAATGAAAAACTGTTTTTT. Protein product: CASTSGNEKLFF.

The DNA for the CDR3 is TGTGCCAGCAGCCTCGCCAGGGACAGGCTATACGAGCAGTACTTC. Residues: CASSLARDRLYEQYF. The chain has TRBV4-2 and TRBJ2-7; 8 nucleotides line up with TRBD1. V lost 4 bases and J lost 4; bases outside the gene matches: 9. CDR1 is LGHNA and CDR2 is YNFKEQ in the germline V gene. This CDR3 comprises 15 residues.

This clone has more than one count but fewer than ten. A much larger clonotype is one base distant, so this may be a read error. The genes are TRBV7-9 and TRBJ1-1, with D possibly being TRBD1 (5 bases). The germline V gene has CDR1 SEHNR and CDR2 FQNEAQ (reference sequence). The ends were cut back, 3 bases at V and 0 bases at J, with 5 bases in the middle. This CDR3 region has 13 residues. The CDR3 bases are TGTGCCAGCAGCTTGACAGTGAACACTGAAGCTTTCTTT. Residues: CASSLTVNTEAFF.

The chain combines TRBV11-2 with TRBJ2-5; no reliable D call. Looked up from germline, CDR1 is SGHAT and CDR2 is FQNNGV. Trimming cost V 0 bases and J 8 bases, with 16 bases left between them. This CDR3 region has 15 residues. As DNA, the CDR3 is TGTGCCAGCAGCTTAGAAGCTACGGTCCCACGTACCCAGTACTTC. It codes for CASSLEATVPRTQYF. The full variable domain, rest sourced from reference TRBV11-2 and TRBJ2-5, is EAGVAQSPRYKIIEKRQSVAFWCNPISGHATLYWYQQILGQGPKLLIQFQNNGVVDDSQLPKDRFSAERLKGVDSTLKIQPAKLEDSAVYLCASSLEATVPRTQYFGPGTRLLVL.

The genes are TRBV27 and TRBJ1-2, with 7 bases matching TRBD1. Germline V CDR1 and CDR2: MNHEY, SMNVEV (reference sequence). Trimming cost V 4 bases and J 4 bases; bases outside gene matches: 9. This CDR3 spans 15 amino acids. CDR3: CASSSDRVGGYGYTF. The CDR3 DNA sequence: TGTGCCAGCAGTTCCGACAGGGTGGGGGGCTATGGCTACACCTTC.

CDR3 in amino acids: CASSLPMNTEAFF. As DNA, the CDR3 is TGTGCCAGCAGCTTACCAATGAACACTGAAGCTTTCTTT. The chain has TRBV7-9 and TRBJ1-1, with unresolved D. V shed 2 bases and J shed 0 bases, with 4 bases lying between them. Germline CDR1 reads SEHNR; CDR2 reads FQNEAQ (reference sequence). The CDR3 has 13 residues.

A few counts support this clone. This sequence joins TRBV15 and TRBJ2-1; tentative D call: TRBD2 (6 bases). CDR3 length: 15 residues. The germline V and J ends were trimmed by 0 bases and 6 bases, with 12 bases remaining between them. Per germline, CDR1 LNHNV and CDR2 YYDKDF (reference sequence). The CDR3 region has the DNA TGTGCCACCAGCAGAGATACTGGGGGAGGCAATGAGCAGTTCTTC. It translates to CATSRDTGGGNEQFF.

This chain links TRBV29-1 with TRBJ2-5, with D perhaps TRBD2 (6 bases). The CDR3 length is 13 residues. Germline values: CDR1 SQVTM, CDR2 ANQGSEA. Here the CDR3 DNA reads TGCAGTGGGTTACATCGGGGAGGAGAGACCCAGTACTTC. As protein: CSGLHRGGETQYF. The full variable domain, its missing parts supplied by reference TRBV29-1 and TRBJ2-5, is SAVISQKPSRDICQRGTSLTIQCQVDSQVTMMFWYRQQPGQSLTLIATANQGSEATYESGFVIDKFPISRPNLTFSTLTVSNMSPEDSSIYLCSGLHRGGETQYFGPGTRLLVL.

V usage is TRBV19 and J usage is TRBJ1-5, with D uncertain. The CDR3 covers 14 residues. With 3 bases removed from V and 0 bases from J, the gap between germline ends came to 6 bases. CDR1 LNHDA and CDR2 SQIVND come from the germline V gene (reference sequence). CDR3 in DNA: TGTGCCAGTAGTATCTGGGATAGCAATCAGCCCCAGCATTTT. Its protein is CASSIWDSNQPQHF.

This clone was observed a handful of times. The gene calls are TRBV29-1 and TRBJ2-3; unclear D gene. This CDR3 has 13 residues. Per the germline V gene, CDR1 is SQVTM and CDR2 is ANQGSEA. V was shortened by 8 bases and J by 3 bases, with 15 bases between the two germline ends. CDR3 coding DNA: TGCAGCCTGGAGCTCCCCGGTACAGATACGCAGTATTTT. The encoded protein is CSLELPGTDTQYF.

This rearrangement joins TRBV5-1 to TRBJ2-3; D is possibly TRBD2 (6 bases). Per the germline V gene, CDR1 is SGHRS and CDR2 is YFSETQ. The CDR3 loop spans 15 amino acids. V lost 4 bases, J lost 1 base, and 13 bases lay in between. This chain's CDR3 is CASSLTSSGTDTQYF. DNA for the CDR3: TGCGCCAGCAGCCTAACTAGCTCGGGCACAGATACGCAGTATTTT.

This chain joins TRBV30 and TRBJ2-5, with 9 nucleotides matching TRBD2. Trimming took 0 bases from V and 1 from J; bases not matched to a gene: 0. The CDR3 runs 14 residues. Looked up from germline, CDR1 is GTSNPN and CDR2 is SVGIG (reference sequence). This CDR3 reads CAWSVLAGQETQYF. CDR3 DNA: TGTGCCTGGAGTGTACTAGCGGGCCAAGAGACCCAGTACTTC.

The rearrangement uses TRBV6-5 and TRBJ2-1; D ambiguous. The germline V and J ends were trimmed by 2 bases and 3 bases, with 11 bases remaining between them. The CDR3 runs 15 residues. Germline CDR1 reads MNHEY; CDR2 reads SVGAGI. CDR3 loop: CASSYRAPVYNEQFF. The CDR3 DNA sequence: TGTGCCAGCAGTTACCGGGCCCCGGTCTACAATGAGCAGTTCTTC.

This clone has more than one count but fewer than ten. The chain employs TRBV10-3 and TRBJ2-3, with 10 positions matching TRBD2. CDR1 and CDR2 (germline): ENHRY, SYGVKD. This CDR3 region has 15 residues. V lost 10 bases to trimming and J lost 2 bases; unmatched junction nucleotides: 9. This chain's CDR3 is CATQEGLAVTDTQYF. CDR3 in DNA: TGTGCCACCCAGGAAGGACTAGCGGTCACAGATACGCAGTATTTT.

The V and J genes are TRBV19 and TRBJ1-5; the D is unclear. Between the trimmed V and J ends, which lost 5 bases and 2 bases, there was a span of 4 bases. The germline V gene encodes CDR1 LNHDA and CDR2 SQIVND (reference sequence). This CDR3 is built from 12 residues. CDR3 nucleotides: TGTGCCAGTAGTCAACGCAATCAGCCCCAGCATTTT. It encodes CASSQRNQPQHF.

This chain links TRBV30 with TRBJ1-5, with D tentatively TRBD1 (5 bases). V lost 5 bases and J lost 3, with 14 bases in between. The length of the CDR3 is 14 residues. Looked up from germline, CDR1 is GTSNPN and CDR2 is SVGIG (reference sequence). The CDR3 is CAWDSGTLNQPQHF. The CDR3 DNA is TGTGCCTGGGATTCCGGGACTCTCAATCAGCCCCAGCATTTT. The full variable domain, its missing parts supplied by reference TRBV30 and TRBJ1-5, is SQTIHQWPATLVQPVGSPLSLECTVEGTSNPNLYWYRQAAGRGLQLLFYSVGIGQISSEVPQNLSASRPQDRQFILSSKKLLLSDSGFYLCAWDSGTLNQPQHFGDGTRLSIL.

V and J are TRBV19 and TRBJ2-7, with 9 bases lining up with TRBD1. CDR1 is LNHDA, CDR2 SQIVND, per germline (reference sequence). The junction had 6 bases not matched to a gene; V was cut back by 4 bases and J by 5 bases. The CDR3 has 14 residues. The CDR3 protein is CASSTGQGSNEQYF. CDR3 coding DNA: TGTGCCAGTAGTACCGGACAGGGGTCAAACGAGCAGTACTTC.

The chain joins TRBV28 to TRBJ1-4; TRBD1 matches 7 bases. Trimming at V came to 6 bases and at J to 8 bases, leaving 9 bases not matched to a gene. CDR1 and CDR2 from the germline V gene are MDHEN and SYDVKM. The CDR3 extends over 14 amino acids. The CDR3 bases are TGTGCCAGCAGCGAGGGGGCGATGTTGGAAAAACTGTTTTTT. Translated: CASSEGAMLEKLFF.

This chain connects TRBV6-5 to TRBJ2-7; D gene uncertain. Germline-derived CDR1 and CDR2 are MNHEY and SVGAGI. The CDR3 is 11 residues long. With 3 bases removed from V and 7 bases from J, the gap between germline ends came to 7 bases. DNA for the CDR3: TGTGCCAGCAGTTATATGGGGGAGCAGTACTTC. Translating gives CASSYMGEQYF.